What follows are 5 T cell receptor beta chains derived from one specimen sequenced in a study of T cells after yellow fever vaccination. TCRdb used MiXCR to reprocess the 5' RACE reads, holding one entry per CDR3 protein. The table shows 620,000 or so distinct CDR3 sequences, with roughly an eighth occurring only once. The source material was PBMCs, sampled on the day of the yellow fever booster vaccination. Receptor source: a man aged 25-45 years who received the YFV17D yellow fever vaccine.

This clonotype was seen only a few times. The chain couples TRBV7-2 to TRBJ2-7, with D uncertain. CDR1 and CDR2 from the germline V gene are SGHTA and FQGNSA. The CDR3 runs 15 residues. Trimming took 5 bases from V and 0 from J, leaving 14 bases between them. Here the CDR3 reads CASSLRLGPSYEQYF. As DNA, the CDR3 is TGTGCCAGCAGCCTTAGATTAGGGCCCTCCTACGAGCAGTACTTC.

The chain joins TRBV6-1 to TRBJ2-7; TRBD2 aligns across 7 bases. V trimming: 6 bases; J trimming: 5 bases; junction bases outside the gene matches: 16. The germline V gene has CDR1 MNHNS and CDR2 SASEGT. This CDR3 is built from 16 residues. For the CDR3, the DNA is TGTGCCAGCAGGCCTCAATGGGGGGGAGCGGTCGACGAGCAGTACTTC. Translated: CASRPQWGGAVDEQYF.

At least ten counts were recorded for this clonotype. The V call is TRBV3-1, the J call TRBJ2-3, with D perhaps TRBD2 (5 bases). The V gene lost 2 bases and the J gene lost 2 bases, with 8 bases spanning the gap. Germline V gene lookup returns CDR1 LGHDT and CDR2 YNNKEL (reference sequence). The CDR3 is 14 amino acids. CDR3 nucleotides: TGTGCCAGCAGCCAAAGCGGTCTCACAGATACGCAGTATTTT. This gives the protein CASSQSGLTDTQYF.

This chain links TRBV20-1 with TRBJ2-5; a possible D gene is TRBD2 (5 bases). The length of the CDR3 is 12 residues. Germline V gives CDR1 DFQATT, CDR2 SNEGSKA (reference sequence). Between the trimmed V and J ends, which lost 6 bases and 7 bases, there was a span of 15 bases. The CDR3 is CSAFDSLATQYF. CDR3 sequence (DNA): TGCAGTGCCTTTGATTCTCTAGCGACCCAGTACTTC.

The chain carries TRBV11-2 and TRBJ2-1; 10 nucleotides align to TRBD2. CDR3 length: 20 residues. Germline CDR1 and CDR2: SGHAT and FQNNGV. Trimming removed 4 bases from V and 4 bases from J; junction bases left unmatched: 19. The chain's CDR3 is CASSSHYRLAGSYLYNEQFF. The CDR3 DNA is TGTGCCAGCAGCTCCCACTACCGACTAGCGGGTAGCTACCTTTACAATGAGCAGTTCTTC.